What follows are 19 T cell receptor beta chains derived from one specimen sequenced in a study of graft-versus-host responses after intestinal transplantation. The antigens for these receptors are not known. Generated by immunoSEQ multiplex PCR, the TCRdb table keeps only in-frame clones and is missing some. The sample contains about 90,000 clones, just under 95% of which appear only once. Sequenced material: unstimulated CD8+ T cells sorted from spleen or lymph node cells, taken before transplant. Receptors were obtained from a human donor who was the organ donor for an intestinal transplant.

This rearrangement joins TRBV15 to TRBJ2-2, with D uncertain. V was cut by 6 bases and J by 4 bases, with 12 bases left in between. Germline V CDR1 and CDR2: LNHNV, YYDKDF (reference sequence). The CDR3 spans 14 residues. Here the CDR3 DNA reads TGTGCCACCAGTTTCACGGAGAGCACCGGGGAGCTGTTTTTT. It codes for CATSFTESTGELFF. Filled out from reference TRBV15 and TRBJ2-2, the complete variable domain reads DAMVIQNPRYQVTQFGKPVTLSCSQTLNHNVMYWYQQKSSQAPKLLFHYYDKDFNNEADTPDNFQSRRPNTSFCFLDIRSPGLGDTAMYLCATSFTESTGELFFGEGSRLTVL.

The chain recombines TRBV27 with TRBJ2-1; possibly TRBD2 for D (5 bases). The ends were cut back, 6 bases at V and 5 bases at J, with 17 bases in the middle. The germline gives CDR1 MNHEY, CDR2 SMNVEV (reference sequence). This CDR3 is built from 15 residues. The chain's CDR3 is CASSLTPPGNNEQFF. The DNA of the CDR3 is TGTGCCAGCAGCCTTACACCGCCGGGAAACAATGAGCAGTTCTTC.

This chain joins TRBV5-1 and TRBJ2-1; D perhaps matches TRBD2 (6 bases). V was trimmed by 4 bases and J by 10 bases, leaving 15 bases between them. The CDR3 consists of 13 residues. The germline V gene encodes CDR1 SGHRS and CDR2 YFSETQ. CDR3: CASSPWTKYEQFF. CDR3 sequence (DNA): TGCGCCAGCAGCCCATGGACTAAGTACGAGCAGTTCTTC.

In its sample, this clone was seen a few times. The chain recombines TRBV27 with TRBJ2-7; perhaps TRBD1 as D (5 bases). Germline-derived CDR1 and CDR2 are MNHEY and SMNVEV (reference sequence). With 5 bases removed from V and 3 bases from J, the gap between germline ends came to 17 bases. This CDR3 contains 15 residues. CDR3 in DNA: TGTGCCAGCAGTCCAAATCCCTCAGGGTTCTACGAGCAGTACTTC. This sequence encodes CASSPNPSGFYEQYF.

The V and J genes are TRBV6-5 and TRBJ2-7, with D possibly matching TRBD1 (6 bases). Germline V lookup: CDR1 MNHEY, CDR2 SVGAGI. The CDR3 consists of 15 residues. V was clipped by 5 bases and J by 1 base, with 15 bases between them. The CDR3 nucleotides read TGTGCCAGCAGTAGGGGGATCCAGTCGTCCTACGAGCAGTACTTC. Translated, it gives CASSRGIQSSYEQYF.

The V call is TRBV28, the J call TRBJ2-7; TRBD1 aligns across 7 bases. J was trimmed by 3 bases and V by 6 bases; bases with no gene match: 11. Germline assignment: CDR1 MDHEN and CDR2 SYDVKM. This CDR3 is built from 15 residues. CDR3 sequence (DNA): TGTGCCAGCAGCTTGACAGGGAAGGGCTTCTACGAGCAGTACTTC. Protein product: CASSLTGKGFYEQYF.

V and J are TRBV7-9 and TRBJ2-1; 8 nucleotides agree with TRBD2. CDR3 length: 18 residues. Germline CDR1 SEHNR, CDR2 FQNEAQ (reference sequence). Trimming at V came to 2 bases and at J to 6 bases, leaving 15 bases not matched to a gene. CDR3 nucleotides: TGTGCCAGCAGCTTAATCTCGGGGGGGGAGGTGCTAATCAATGAGCAGTTCTTC. This encodes CASSLISGGEVLINEQFF.

J is TRBJ1-2 and V is TRBV7-9, with 9 bases fitting TRBD1. CDR3 length equals 14 residues. Trimming at V came to 5 bases and at J to 4 bases, leaving 5 bases not matched to a gene. Germline V gene sequence: CDR1 SEHNR, CDR2 FQNEAQ (reference sequence). The CDR3 DNA follows: TGTGCCAGCAGCCCGGGACAGGGCGGCTATGGCTACACCTTC. Translating gives CASSPGQGGYGYTF.

The genes are TRBV5-1 and TRBJ1-1, with TRBD1 matching 8 bases. CDR3 length: 18 residues. The J segment lost 3 bases and the V segment lost 0 bases, leaving 13 bases of the junction unmatched. The germline gives CDR1 SGHRS, CDR2 YFSETQ. Here the CDR3 DNA reads TGCGCCAGCAGCTTGGCCTGGGGACAGGCTGTGCGGGACACTGAAGCTTTCTTT. Translated: CASSLAWGQAVRDTEAFF. The full variable domain, with the rest looked up from reference TRBV5-1 and TRBJ1-1, is KAGVTQTPRYLIKTRGQQVTLSCSPISGHRSVSWYQQTPGQGLQFLFEYFSETQRNKGNFPGRFSGRQFSNSRSEMNVSTLELGDSALYLCASSLAWGQAVRDTEAFFGQGTRLTVV.

In its sample, this clone was seen once. V and J are TRBV7-9 and TRBJ2-5; 10 bases map to TRBD2. Germline CDR1 is SEHNR and CDR2 is FQNEAQ (reference sequence). V lost 5 bases to trimming and J lost 4 bases; unmatched junction nucleotides: 7. The CDR3 is 15 amino acids. CDR3 amino acids: CASSQAGGKIETQYF. The CDR3 coding sequence is TGTGCCAGCAGCCAAGCGGGGGGGAAAATAGAGACCCAGTACTTC.

The chain employs TRBV27 and TRBJ2-1; TRBD1 matches at 8 bases. The CDR3 consists of 14 residues. Germline values: CDR1 MNHEY, CDR2 SMNVEV (reference sequence). Germline trimming cut 2 bases from V and 7 bases from J; bases unmatched to any gene: 4. The CDR3 DNA follows: TGTGCCAGCAGTTTACAGGGGGCGTTAAATGAGCAGTTCTTC. Translated: CASSLQGALNEQFF.

This chain links TRBV28 with TRBJ2-7, with 8 bases that match TRBD2. V was pared by 6 bases and J by 3 bases, with 7 bases of the junction left unmatched. The germline gives CDR1 MDHEN, CDR2 SYDVKM. CDR3 length equals 14 residues. This CDR3 reads CASRAGLAFYEQYF. The CDR3 DNA reads TGTGCCAGCAGGGCAGGACTAGCCTTCTACGAGCAGTACTTC.

This clone was seen a single time. The chain employs TRBV4-2 and TRBJ2-5; the match to TRBD2 covers 14 bases. Germline-derived CDR1 and CDR2 are LGHNA and YNFKEQ. The CDR3 totals 16 residues. The junction had 5 bases not matched to a gene; V was cut back by 3 bases and J by 5 bases. As DNA, the CDR3 is TGTGCCAGCAGCCAGGGGACTAGCGGGAGAGGGGAGACCCAGTACTTC. This gives the protein CASSQGTSGRGETQYF.

The V and J genes are TRBV19 and TRBJ2-1; tentatively, D is TRBD2 (6 bases). The germline V gene has CDR1 LNHDA and CDR2 SQIVND (reference sequence). The V end was cut by 9 bases, the J end by 0 bases, with 18 bases between. The CDR3 runs 16 residues. CDR3 DNA: TGTGCCAGCAATGGTTGGCGGGATAGCTCCTACAATGAGCAGTTCTTC. It translates to CASNGWRDSSYNEQFF.

The rearrangement uses TRBV9 and TRBJ2-3; 7 nucleotides match TRBD2. The germline V gene encodes CDR1 SGDLS and CDR2 YYNGEE. The CDR3 extends over 15 amino acids. The junction had 6 bases not matched to a gene; V was cut back by 1 base and J by 4 bases. CDR3 nucleotides: TGTGCCAGCAGCGTATCGGGCCGGGGGGCAGATACGCAGTATTTT. Its protein product is CASSVSGRGADTQYF.

The CDR3 is CASSLDPGVRGYTF. In DNA, the CDR3 is TGTGCCAGCAGCTTGGATCCAGGGGTGCGTGGCTACACCTTC. This chain joins TRBV5-5 and TRBJ1-2; D might be TRBD1 (6 bases). The V gene's germline CDR1 is SGHKS and CDR2 YYEKEE (reference sequence). This CDR3 contains 14 residues. Between the trimmed V and J ends, which lost 0 bases and 7 bases, there was a span of 13 bases.

A note on this clone: The germline gene is not matched at one end of the junction; a read error may be the cause. The chain is built from TRBV7-7 and TRBJ2-7; TRBD1 agrees at 8 bases. CDR1 is SSHAT and CDR2 is FNYEAQ in the germline V gene (reference sequence). The CDR3 consists of 13 residues. Written as DNA, the CDR3 is TGTGCTAGCAGCCGAACAGGGGGTAGCGAGCAGTACTTC. As protein: CASSRTGGSEQYF.

The chain uses TRBV28 and TRBJ2-5; D gene unclear. The J call may be mistaken, given a closer DNA end match to TRBJ2-7. The CDR3 extends over 13 amino acids. Germline CDR1 and CDR2: MDHEN and SYDVKM. The CDR3 DNA follows: TGTGCCAGCAGTTTCCGGTCCGACTACGAGCAGTACTTC. This codes for CASSFRSDYEQYF.

The gene calls are TRBV23-1 and TRBJ2-7, with 9 bases fitting TRBD2. TRBV23-1 falls under the ORF class, with uncertain function. Unmatched junction bases numbered 10, after V lost 5 bases and J lost 2 bases. CDR3 length equals 16 residues. The CDR3 loop reads CASSAGGAKFPYEQYF. DNA for the CDR3: TGCGCCAGCAGTGCGGGGGGGGCAAAGTTTCCCTACGAGCAGTACTTC.